Listed below are T cell receptor beta chains from one sample, sequenced in a study of brain T cells in children with intractable seizures. Method: immunoSEQ multiplex PCR; TCRdb's copy keeps in-frame clones and lacks some. The sample yields around 70,000 clones, roughly 91% seen once. Sequenced material: peripheral blood, taken at surgery. Every receptor here comes from a boy under two years old with tuberous sclerosis and intractable seizures. Each CDR3 is given with its conserved first and last residue. The D gene is left open where the match is weak. The size of a clone is reported for some rows only, either as once, few or many, or as a class for expanded clones.

d_call	clone_size	v_call	j_call	cdr3_aa	cdr3_nt
NA	NA	TRBV5-6	TRBJ2-7	CASSLIDAYEQYF	TGTGCCAGCAGCTTGATCGATGCCTACGAGCAGTACTTC
TRBD1	NA	TRBV5-1	TRBJ1-3	CASSSGQSSSGNTIYF	TGCGCCAGCAGCTCGGGACAGTCGAGCTCTGGAAACACCATATATTTT
TRBD2	NA	TRBV27	TRBJ2-3	CASSLERGVTDTQYF	TGTGCCAGCAGTTTGGAGCGGGGGGTTACAGATACGCAGTATTTT
NA	NA	TRBV3-1/TRBV3-2	TRBJ1-1	CASSQEGLPREAFF	TGTGCCAGCAGCCAAGAAGGGCTCCCGCGTGAAGCTTTCTTT
TRBD1	NA	TRBV24-1	TRBJ2-1	CATSDSDRGVKNEQFF	TGTGCCACCAGTGACTCGGACAGGGGAGTAAAGAATGAGCAGTTCTTC
NA	NA	TRBV12-3/TRBV12-4	TRBJ1-6	CASNPSLRSPLHF	TGTGCCAGCAATCCCTCCCTTAGGTCACCCCTCCACTTT
NA	NA	TRBV6-5	TRBJ1-2	CASSYSRQPYYGYTF	TGTGCCAGCAGTTACTCACGACAGCCCTACTATGGCTACACCTTC
NA	NA	TRBV2	TRBJ2-5	CASRGGETQYF	TGTGCCAGCAGGGGAGGAGAGACCCAGTACTTC
NA	NA	TRBV24-1	TRBJ2-2	CATSDFRRAGELFF	TGTGCCACCAGTGATTTTCGCAGGGCCGGGGAGCTGTTTTTT
TRBD1	once	TRBV7-3	TRBJ2-3	CASSAWDSPSTDTQYF	TGTGCCAGCAGCGCCTGGGACAGTCCCAGCACAGATACGCAGTATTTT
NA	NA	TRBV3-1/TRBV3-2	TRBJ2-5	CASSQVERATGGTQYF	TGTGCCAGCAGCCAAGTTGAGCGGGCGACGGGTGGGACCCAGTACTTC
NA	NA	TRBV9	TRBJ1-6	CASSVDELMSPLHF	TGTGCCAGCAGCGTAGACGAACTAATGTCCCCCCTCCACTTT
NA	NA	TRBV27	TRBJ1-1	CASSTETTGKGVNTEAFF	TGTGCCAGCAGTACCGAAACGACAGGCAAAGGGGTGAACACTGAAGCTTTCTTT
NA	NA	TRBV27	TRBJ2-7	CASSSRTQSYEQYF	TGTGCCAGCAGTTCTAGGACGCAATCCTACGAGCAGTACTTC
NA	NA	TRBV6-5	TRBJ2-1	CASSLLDGNHNEQFF	TGTGCCAGCAGCCTCCTCGACGGGAATCACAATGAGCAGTTCTTC
NA	once	TRBV10-1	TRBJ1-6	CASSPGIGVAYSPLHF	TGCGCCAGCAGCCCCGGAATTGGGGTCGCATATTCACCCCTCCACTTT
NA	NA	TRBV6-5	TRBJ2-7	CASIEYGEQYF	TGTGCCAGCATCGAGTACGGCGAGCAGTACTTC
TRBD1	NA	TRBV7-3	TRBJ2-7	CASSPAGTVSYEQYF	TGTGCCAGCAGCCCCGCCGGGACAGTCTCCTACGAGCAGTACTTC
TRBD2	NA	TRBV7-9	TRBJ2-1	CASSLSTPLADNEQFF	TGTGCCAGCAGCTTATCTACTCCCCTAGCGGACAATGAGCAGTTCTTC
NA	NA	TRBV28	TRBJ2-7	CASSPKGEQYF	TGTGCCAGCAGTCCCAAAGGGGAGCAGTACTTC
NA	NA	TRBV9	TRBJ1-3	CASSVEGSSGNTIYF	TGTGCCAGCAGCGTAGAAGGGAGCTCTGGAAACACCATATATTTT
NA	NA	TRBV6-2/TRBV6-3	TRBJ1-1	CASSYSGLNTEAFF	TGTGCCAGCAGTTACTCGGGCCTGAACACTGAAGCTTTCTTT
NA	NA	TRBV12-3/TRBV12-4	TRBJ2-1	CASSLVIAAEQFF	TGTGCCAGCAGTTTAGTAATAGCCGCTGAGCAGTTCTTC
NA	NA	TRBV20-1	TRBJ1-2	CSASTPMRYTF	TGCAGTGCTTCGACCCCTATGCGCTACACCTTC
NA	NA	TRBV5-1	TRBJ1-2	CASSPPSRVEGNGYTF	TGCGCCAGCAGCCCTCCAAGCAGGGTAGAGGGGAATGGCTACACCTTC
NA	NA	TRBV6-5	TRBJ1-1	CASSFAGSVTEAFF	TGTGCCAGCAGTTTTGCAGGGTCTGTTACTGAAGCTTTCTTT
TRBD2	NA	TRBV6-1	TRBJ2-3	CASSELAGGPDTQYF	TGTGCCAGCAGTGAACTAGCGGGGGGGCCAGATACGCAGTATTTT
TRBD2	NA	TRBV10-3	TRBJ2-1	CAISELAGGSHNEQFF	TGTGCCATCAGTGAACTAGCGGGAGGATCCCACAATGAGCAGTTCTTC
NA	NA	TRBV29-1	TRBJ1-4	CSVMVSEKLFF	TGCAGCGTGATGGTCAGTGAAAAACTGTTTTTT
NA	NA	TRBV5-1	TRBJ2-7	CASSLAEIQGHEQYF	TGCGCCAGCAGCTTGGCGGAGATACAGGGCCACGAGCAGTACTTC
TRBD2	NA	TRBV27	TRBJ2-5	CASSQIFSAGVPETQYF	TGTGCCAGCAGCCAAATATTTTCAGCGGGAGTGCCTGAGACCCAGTACTTC
NA	once	TRBV14	TRBJ2-5	CASSLTREETQYF	TGTGCCAGCAGCCTGACAAGGGAAGAGACCCAGTACTTC
TRBD1	NA	TRBV6-6	TRBJ1-6	CASSGQGVNSPLHF	TGTGCCAGCAGTGGACAGGGGGTCAATTCACCCCTCCACTTT
TRBD1	NA	TRBV7-8	TRBJ2-7	CASSPGTGGYEQYF	TGTGCCAGCAGCCCCGGGACAGGTGGATACGAGCAGTACTTC
NA	NA	TRBV29-1	TRBJ1-2	CSAEGNTYGYTF	TGCAGCGCGGAGGGTAACACCTATGGCTACACCTTC
NA	NA	TRBV5-6	TRBJ1-5	CASSLKENQPQHF	TGTGCCAGCAGCTTGAAAGAGAATCAGCCCCAGCATTTT
NA	NA	TRBV10-2	TRBJ2-3	CASSELTDGTDTQYF	TGCGCCAGCAGTGAGTTAACGGACGGGACAGATACGCAGTATTTT
NA	NA	TRBV24-1	TRBJ2-3	CATSDLQIDGSSQYF	TGTGCCACCAGTGATTTGCAAATCGACGGGTCCTCGCAGTATTTT
NA	NA	TRBV19	TRBJ1-6	CASEAGRDNSPLHF	TGTGCCAGCGAAGCGGGACGGGATAATTCACCCCTCCACTTT
NA	NA	TRBV5-4	TRBJ2-5	CASTKSRGGEETQYF	TGTGCCAGCACGAAATCGAGGGGCGGGGAAGAGACCCAGTACTTC
NA	NA	TRBV7-3	TRBJ2-2	CASTPDTINTGELFF	TGTGCCAGCACGCCCGATACGATAAACACCGGGGAGCTGTTTTTT
NA	NA	TRBV3-1/TRBV3-2	TRBJ1-1	CASSQSGRTEAFF	TGTGCCAGCAGCCAGTCGGGGAGGACTGAAGCTTTCTTT
TRBD1	NA	TRBV9	TRBJ1-2	CASGWQGQGAGGYTF	TGTGCCAGCGGGTGGCAGGGACAGGGGGCCGGTGGCTACACCTTC
TRBD2	NA	TRBV11-3	TRBJ2-1	CASSDWTSYYNEQFF	TGTGCCAGCAGCGACTGGACTAGCTACTACAATGAGCAGTTCTTC
NA	NA	TRBV28	TRBJ1-2	CASSPGDGYNYGYTF	TGTGCCAGCAGTCCGGGGGACGGCTATAACTATGGCTACACCTTC
NA	NA	TRBV29-1	TRBJ1-1	CSVSGLSNTEAFF	TGCAGCGTCTCGGGACTCTCGAACACTGAAGCTTTCTTT
TRBD2	NA	TRBV4-2	TRBJ2-3	CASSQEPSAGGQTDTQYF	TGTGCCAGCAGCCAAGAACCATCAGCGGGGGGCCAGACAGATACGCAGTATTTT
NA	NA	TRBV9	TRBJ2-3	CASSVATGLVWNTQYF	TGTGCCAGCAGCGTAGCCACGGGACTTGTGTGGAATACGCAGTATTTT
TRBD1	NA	TRBV7-9	TRBJ2-1	CASSEWDRPSYNEQFF	TGTGCCAGCAGCGAGTGGGACAGACCCTCCTACAATGAGCAGTTCTTC
NA	NA	TRBV19	TRBJ1-2	CAIEDTHGGYTF	TGTGCCATCGAAGACACTCACGGTGGCTACACCTTC
NA	NA	TRBV10-3	TRBJ1-1	CAILGENTEAFF	TGTGCCATACTGGGGGAGAACACTGAAGCTTTCTTT
TRBD1	NA	TRBV6-4	TRBJ1-1	CARTTGGDTEAFF	TGTGCCAGGACCACAGGGGGAGACACTGAAGCTTTCTTT
NA	once	TRBV21-1	TRBJ2-7	CASIRNRGLYEQYF	TGTGCCAGCATCAGGAACAGGGGGCTCTACGAGCAGTACTTC
TRBD2	NA	TRBV6-5	TRBJ2-7	CASSLNSGSVSYEQYF	TGTGCCAGCAGTTTAAATAGCGGGAGTGTTTCCTACGAGCAGTACTTC
NA	once	TRBV11-3	TRBJ2-3	CASSLGGSTDTQYF	TGTGCCAGCAGCTTAGGTGGGAGCACAGATACGCAGTATTTT
NA	NA	TRBV7-6	TRBJ2-6	CASSLSTSGANVLTF	TGTGCCAGCAGCCTGTCTACCTCTGGGGCCAACGTCCTGACTTTC
NA	NA	TRBV7-7	TRBJ1-4	CASSLGPSTNEKLFF	TGTGCTAGCAGCCTCGGGCCTTCAACTAATGAAAAACTGTTTTTT
NA	NA	TRBV6-1	TRBJ2-1	CASSERYNEQFF	TGTGCCAGCAGTGAAAGGTACAATGAGCAGTTCTTC
TRBD1	NA	TRBV9	TRBJ2-1	CASSPKDRVFNEQFF	TGTGCCAGCAGCCCGAAGGACAGGGTATTCAATGAGCAGTTCTTC